A single sample gave rise to the 8 T cell receptor beta chains below, sequenced in a study of neurological immune-mediated disorders. Each CDR3 protein gets one entry after TCRdb re-called the 5' RACE reads with MiXCR. The table records about 120,000 distinct CDR3 sequences, roughly 3.2% of them present only once. Material: PBMCs. These TCRs come from a woman aged 30 to 39 with multiple sclerosis.

In this sample, this clonotype turned up a few times. Here the CDR3 reads CSARGASGKQETQYF. In DNA form, the CDR3 reads TGCAGTGCTAGAGGGGCTAGCGGTAAACAAGAGACCCAGTACTTC. J is TRBJ2-5 and V is TRBV20-1, with 7 bases aligning to TRBD2. Germline loops: CDR1 DFQATT, CDR2 SNEGSKA (reference sequence). This CDR3 spans 15 amino acids. The V gene end was trimmed by 1 base and the J gene end by 2 bases; junction bases not matched to a gene: 7.

This clonotype was seen ten or more times. The V gene is TRBV6-9, the J gene TRBJ1-1, with D unresolved. With 8 bases removed from V and 1 base from J, the gap between germline ends came to 17 bases. CDR1 is MNHGY, CDR2 SVAAGI, per germline. This CDR3 is 15 amino acids long. CDR3 in amino acids: CASLKDRLKNTEAFF. The CDR3 nucleotides are TGTGCCAGCCTGAAGGACCGCTTGAAGAACACTGAAGCTTTCTTT.

This clonotype came up many times. This chain links TRBV20-1 with TRBJ2-1, with 12 positions matching TRBD1. This CDR3 is built from 13 residues. Per germline, CDR1 DFQATT and CDR2 SNEGSKA (reference sequence). V trimming: 6 bases; J trimming: 10 bases; junction bases outside the gene matches: 7. CDR3 DNA sequence: TGCAGTGCCACCGGGACAGGGGGCCGGGAGCAGTTCTTC. Translation gives CSATGTGGREQFF.

The sample holds many counts of this clonotype. V gene TRBV20-1 combines with J gene TRBJ2-3; no definite D call. Trimming pared 3 bases from V and 8 bases from J, leaving 6 bases between. The CDR3 loop spans 10 amino acids. Germline lookup yields CDR1 DFQATT and CDR2 SNEGSKA (reference sequence). CDR3 DNA sequence: TGCAGTGCTAGTCCGGTTACGCAGTATTTT. The encoded protein is CSASPVTQYF.

This clonotype was counted many times. The genes are TRBV20-1 and TRBJ2-1; no firm D call. V lost 5 bases and J 7 bases, leaving 9 bases between the germline ends. CDR3 length: 11 amino acids. Germline-derived CDR1 and CDR2 are DFQATT and SNEGSKA (reference sequence). As DNA, the CDR3 is TGCAGTGCTCTCCTTAAGAATGAGCAGTTCTTC. Protein sequence: CSALLKNEQFF.

On this clonotype: A read error may account for a junction end that differs from germline. The V call is TRBV5-1, the J call TRBJ1-5; D call uncertain. Per germline, CDR1 SGHRS and CDR2 YFSETQ. CDR3 length equals 15 residues. CDR3 in amino acids: CASSLDLGSNKTQNF. The CDR3 nucleotides are TGCGCCAGCAGCTTGGACTTGGGCAGCAATAAGACCCAGAATTTT.

This clonotype has at least ten counts. The chain combines TRBV5-1 with TRBJ1-2; 7 nucleotides line up with TRBD1. CDR3 size: 13 residues. Per the germline V gene, CDR1 is SGHRS and CDR2 is YFSETQ. The V and J ends lost 3 bases and 6 bases, in that order; junction bases with no gene match: 5. CDR3 sequence reads: CASSWGTANGYTF. The DNA for the CDR3 is TGCGCCAGCAGCTGGGGGACAGCAAATGGCTACACCTTC.

This clonotype was recorded a few times. The rearrangement uses TRBV7-2 and TRBJ2-3; D not certain. This CDR3 has 12 residues. Germline values: CDR1 SGHTA, CDR2 FQGNSA. Trimming removed 1 base from V and 6 bases from J, with 5 bases in between. CDR3 nucleotides: TGTGCCAGCAGCTTAGAACGGGATACGCAGTATTTT. Its protein product is CASSLERDTQYF.